The clone carrying this T cell receptor beta chain appeared a few times. These data come from a study of T-cell memory formation after mild COVID-19. TCRdb recomputed calls from the 5' RACE reads with MiXCR, one row per CDR3 protein. The table records fewer than 250,000 distinct CDR3 sequences, 15% of them present only once. CDR3 length: 16 amino acids. Germline CDR1 reads SEHNR; CDR2 reads FQNEAQ (reference sequence). Trimming left V 5 bases short and J 1 base short, with 16 bases between. This TCR derives from an adult woman who had mild COVID-19 (a few samples of this study predate the infection). Cell type and time point are not known. The chain joins TRBV7-9 to TRBJ2-3, with TRBD1 as a possible D gene (6 bases). Sequenced sample: PBMCs or a T cell subset sorted from them (not recorded which). CDR3 sequence: CASSPPMGARTDTQYF. In DNA form, the CDR3 reads TGTGCCAGCAGCCCACCGATGGGGGCCCGCACAGATACGCAGTATTTT.